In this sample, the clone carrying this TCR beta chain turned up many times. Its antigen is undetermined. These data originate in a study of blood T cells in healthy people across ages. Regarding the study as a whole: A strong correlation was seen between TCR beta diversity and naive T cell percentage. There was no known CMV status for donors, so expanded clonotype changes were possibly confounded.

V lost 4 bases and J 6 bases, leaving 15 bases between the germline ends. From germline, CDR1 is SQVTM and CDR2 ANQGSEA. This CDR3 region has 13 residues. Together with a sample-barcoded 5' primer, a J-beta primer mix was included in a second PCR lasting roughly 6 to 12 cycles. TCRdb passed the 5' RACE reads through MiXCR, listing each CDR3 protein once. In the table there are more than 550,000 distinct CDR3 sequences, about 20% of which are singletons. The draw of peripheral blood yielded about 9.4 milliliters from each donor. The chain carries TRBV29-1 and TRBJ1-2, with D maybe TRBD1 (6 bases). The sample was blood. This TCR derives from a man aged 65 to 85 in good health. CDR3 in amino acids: CSVGTGGDNGYTF. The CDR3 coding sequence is TGCAGCGTTGGGACCGGGGGCGATAATGGCTACACCTTC.